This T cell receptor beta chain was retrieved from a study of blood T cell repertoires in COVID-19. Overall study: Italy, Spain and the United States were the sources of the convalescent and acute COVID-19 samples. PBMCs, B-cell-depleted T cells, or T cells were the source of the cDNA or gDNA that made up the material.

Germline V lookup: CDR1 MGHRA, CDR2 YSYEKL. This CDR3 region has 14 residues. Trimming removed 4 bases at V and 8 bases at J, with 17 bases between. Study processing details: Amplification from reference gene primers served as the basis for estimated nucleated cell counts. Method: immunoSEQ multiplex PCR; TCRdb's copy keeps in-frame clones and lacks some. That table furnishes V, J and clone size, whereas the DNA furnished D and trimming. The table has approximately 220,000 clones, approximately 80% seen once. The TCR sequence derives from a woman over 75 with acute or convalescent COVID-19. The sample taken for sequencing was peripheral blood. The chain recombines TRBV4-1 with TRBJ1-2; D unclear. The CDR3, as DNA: TGCGCCAGCAGCCCGGTTAGTGGGTTGGGCGGCTACACCTTC. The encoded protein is CASSPVSGLGGYTF.